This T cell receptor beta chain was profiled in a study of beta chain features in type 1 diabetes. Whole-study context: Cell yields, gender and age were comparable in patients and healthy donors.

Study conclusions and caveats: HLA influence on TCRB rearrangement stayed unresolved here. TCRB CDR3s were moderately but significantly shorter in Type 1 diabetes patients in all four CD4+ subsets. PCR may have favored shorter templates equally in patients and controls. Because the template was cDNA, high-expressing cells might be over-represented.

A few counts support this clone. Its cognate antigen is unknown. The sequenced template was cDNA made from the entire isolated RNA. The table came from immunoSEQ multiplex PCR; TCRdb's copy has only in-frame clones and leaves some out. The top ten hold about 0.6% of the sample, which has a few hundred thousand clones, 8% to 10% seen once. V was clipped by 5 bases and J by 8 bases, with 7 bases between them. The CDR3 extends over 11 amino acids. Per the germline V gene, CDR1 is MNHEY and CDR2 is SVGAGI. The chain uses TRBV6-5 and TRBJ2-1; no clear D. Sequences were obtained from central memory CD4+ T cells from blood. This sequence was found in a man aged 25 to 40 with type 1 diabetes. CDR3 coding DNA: TGTGCCAGCAGTCTGTTGGATGAGCAGTTCTTC. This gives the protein CASSLLDEQFF.